This TCR beta chain came from a study of OX40 agonist ivuxolimab in advanced cancers. Libraries were prepared by immunoSEQ multiplex PCR; TCRdb keeps only in-frame clonotypes and omits some of them. The data show about 73,000 clones, 86% seen once. Trimming took 2 bases from V and 4 from J, leaving 10 bases between them. Germline V gene data show CDR1 as MNHNS and CDR2 as SASEGT. This CDR3 region has 14 residues. The V gene is TRBV6-1, the J gene TRBJ2-3; the D is unclear. The sequence derives from an adult with an advanced solid tumor such as melanoma, head and neck, liver or kidney cancer. Sequencing was performed on CD4+ or CD8+ T cells sorted from blood, taken in a trial of the OX40 agonist ivuxolimab. Here the CDR3 reads CASSERVSADTQYF. The DNA for the CDR3 is TGTGCCAGCAGTGAACGGGTTTCGGCAGATACGCAGTATTTT.